These T cell receptor beta chains were read from a single sample in a study of Ad26.COV2.S vaccination and SARS-CoV-2 variants. This table comes from immunoSEQ multiplex PCR, and its TCRdb copy is limited to in-frame clones, with some not included. The table includes 300,000 to 350,000 clones, around 84% detected once. The sequenced sample was peripheral blood, obtained in a trial of Ad26.COV2.S vaccine versus placebo. The origin of the receptors is a person aged 18 to 65 who received the Ad26.COV2.S COVID-19 vaccine or a placebo. The CDR3 runs from the conserved cysteine through the conserved F or W. Fields, in order: V gene, clone size, CDR3 length, J gene, D gene, CDR3 protein, CDR3 DNA. A D gene is named only where the DNA matches it firmly. Clone size is given for some rows only: seen once, a few or many times, or a class if the clone is expanded.

>TRBV18|-|12|TRBJ1-2|-
CASSLGNYGYTF
TGTGCCAGCTCTCTAGGGAACTATGGCTACACCTTC
>TRBV25-1|-|17|TRBJ1-4|-
CASSDPPSGRANEKLFF
TGTGCCAGCAGTGACCCTCCCTCGGGGCGGGCTAATGAAAAACTGTTTTTT
>TRBV30|-|16|TRBJ1-1|TRBD1
CAWSRPGQGWDTEAFF
TGTGCCTGGAGTAGGCCGGGACAGGGATGGGACACTGAAGCTTTCTTT
>TRBV6-5|-|15|TRBJ2-4|TRBD1
CASSQWGTGGNIQYF
TGTGCCAGCAGCCAGTGGGGGACAGGGGGGAACATTCAGTACTTC
>TRBV7-2|-|14|TRBJ2-3|TRBD1
CASSEDRWLITQYF
TGTGCCAGCAGCGAGGACAGGTGGCTAATTACGCAGTATTTT
>TRBV19|-|16|TRBJ2-5|-
CASSIVRTLSQETQYF
TGTGCCAGTAGTATAGTTAGGACTTTAAGCCAAGAGACCCAGTACTTC
>TRBV5-1|-|16|TRBJ1-1|TRBD1
CASSYAGQGVGTEAFF
TGCGCCAGCAGCTACGCTGGACAGGGCGTGGGCACTGAAGCTTTCTTT
>TRBV11-2|-|15|TRBJ1-2|-
CASSHAFKGIYGYTF
TGTGCCAGCAGTCACGCGTTCAAAGGGATTTATGGCTACACCTTC
>TRBV29-1|-|12|TRBJ2-5|-
CSVGQNQETQYF
TGCAGCGTCGGACAGAACCAAGAGACCCAGTACTTC
>TRBV5-1|-|15|TRBJ2-2|-
CASSLASSVTGELFF
TGCGCCAGCAGCTTGGCCTCGAGCGTCACCGGGGAGCTGTTTTTT
>TRBV7-9|-|14|TRBJ2-7|TRBD1
CASSRTGVSYEQYF
TGTGCCAGCAGCCGGACAGGGGTTTCCTACGAGCAGTACTTC
>TRBV24-1|-|15|TRBJ2-3|TRBD1
CATSEGTVGTDTQYF
TGTGCCACCAGTGAGGGGACAGTCGGCACAGATACGCAGTATTTT
>TRBV4-1|once|15|TRBJ2-1|-
CASSHRPSSYNEQFF
TGCGCCAGCAGTCACAGGCCTAGCTCCTACAATGAGCAGTTCTTC
>TRBV19|once|15|TRBJ1-1|-
CASMDIRIMNTEAFF
TGTGCCAGTATGGACATCAGAATCATGAACACTGAAGCTTTCTTT
>TRBV7-2|-|14|TRBJ2-1|-
CASSLEFGKDEQFF
TGTGCCAGCAGCTTAGAATTTGGGAAGGATGAGCAGTTCTTC
>TRBV7-2|-|16|TRBJ2-7|TRBD1
CASSYRDRGIPTKQYF
TGTGCCAGCAGCTACCGGGACAGGGGAATCCCTACGAAGCAGTACTTC
>TRBV5-1|-|15|TRBJ1-1|TRBD1
CASSEDVTGSTEAFF
TGCGCCAGCAGCGAGGACGTGACAGGGTCCACTGAAGCTTTCTTT
>TRBV11-2|-|15|TRBJ1-2|TRBD1
CASSSNRGRSYGYTF
TGTGCCAGCAGCTCAAACAGGGGGCGCAGCTATGGCTACACCTTC
>TRBV5-1|-|18|TRBJ1-2|-
CASSVARDGLIRSYGYTF
TGCGCCAGCAGCGTTGCCCGGGACGGACTTATCAGAAGCTATGGCTACACCTTC
>TRBV4-3|few|16|TRBJ2-7|TRBD2
CASSQDYRGGVYEQYF
TGCGCCAGCAGCCAAGATTACCGCGGGGGGGTTTACGAGCAGTACTTC
>TRBV6-6|-|13|TRBJ1-3|-
CASSGGTGNTIYF
TGTGCCAGCAGCGGGGGAACTGGAAACACCATATATTTT
>TRBV3-1/TRBV3-2|-|16|TRBJ2-2|-
CASSQAGGGNTGELFF
TGTGCCAGCAGCCAAGCTGGAGGGGGAAATACCGGGGAGCTGTTTTTT
>TRBV7-2|once|14|TRBJ2-7|-
CASSSRGNHYEQYF
TGTGCCAGCAGCTCCAGGGGCAACCACTACGAGCAGTACTTC
>TRBV7-2|-|16|TRBJ1-1|-
CASSLAVRGRNAEAFF
TGTGCCAGCAGCTTAGCCGTCAGGGGACGGAACGCTGAAGCTTTCTTT
>TRBV6-6|few|12|TRBJ1-2|TRBD1
CASTQGGLGYTF
TGTGCCAGCACCCAGGGGGGGCTTGGCTACACCTTC
>TRBV19|-|17|TRBJ1-2|TRBD1
CASSIRDRVSSNYGYTF
TGTGCCAGTAGTATCCGGGACAGGGTCTCCTCTAACTATGGCTACACCTTC
>TRBV5-1|-|14|TRBJ1-1|-
CASSLIPGDTEAFF
TGCGCCAGCAGCTTGATTCCGGGGGACACTGAAGCTTTCTTT
>TRBV11-2|-|14|TRBJ1-3|-
CASSFGGTRNTIYF
TGTGCCAGCAGCTTTGGGGGGACTCGGAACACCATATATTTT
>TRBV18|-|16|TRBJ2-3|TRBD2
CASSPIQRGVGDTQYF
TGTGCCAGCTCACCCATACAGCGGGGTGTGGGAGATACGCAGTATTTT
>TRBV6-1|-|14|TRBJ2-3|-
CASSERSSTDTQYF
TGTGCCAGCAGTGAGCGGTCTAGCACAGATACGCAGTATTTT
>TRBV30|-|14|TRBJ1-6|-
CAWSLGRDNSPLHF
TGTGCCTGGAGTTTGGGGCGTGATAATTCACCCCTCCACTTT
>TRBV7-9|-|14|TRBJ1-2|TRBD1
CASIPRDRSYGYTF
TGTGCCAGCATCCCCCGGGACAGGAGCTATGGCTACACCTTC
>TRBV7-2|-|14|TRBJ2-3|-
CASSRTQPPDTQYF
TGTGCCAGCAGTCGGACTCAACCTCCGGATACGCAGTATTTT
>TRBV10-3|-|14|TRBJ1-5|TRBD1
CAISGTGRNQPQHF
TGTGCCATCAGTGGGACAGGGAGAAATCAGCCCCAGCATTTT
>TRBV6-1|-|16|TRBJ1-3|-
CASSEWARGAGKTIYF
TGTGCCAGCAGTGAATGGGCTCGGGGGGCGGGCAAAACCATATATTTT
>TRBV29-1|-|12|TRBJ2-7|-
CSVEQGSGEQYF
TGCAGCGTTGAGCAGGGGTCTGGGGAGCAGTACTTC